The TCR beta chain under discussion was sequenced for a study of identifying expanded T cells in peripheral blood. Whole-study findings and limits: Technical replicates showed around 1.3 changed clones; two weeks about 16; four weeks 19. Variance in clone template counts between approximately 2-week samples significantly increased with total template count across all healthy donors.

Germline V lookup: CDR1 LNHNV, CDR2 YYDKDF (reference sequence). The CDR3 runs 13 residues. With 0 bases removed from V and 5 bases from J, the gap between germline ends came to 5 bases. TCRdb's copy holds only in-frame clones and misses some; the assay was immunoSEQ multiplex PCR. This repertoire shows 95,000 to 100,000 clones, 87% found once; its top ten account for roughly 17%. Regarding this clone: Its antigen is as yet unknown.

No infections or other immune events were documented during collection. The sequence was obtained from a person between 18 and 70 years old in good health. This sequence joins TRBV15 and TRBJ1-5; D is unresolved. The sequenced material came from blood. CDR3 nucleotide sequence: TGTGCCACCAGCAGAGAAAGGGATCAGCCCCAGCATTTT. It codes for CATSRERDQPQHF.